This T cell receptor (beta chain) was sequenced in a study of blood T cell repertoires in COVID-19. Looking at the study overall: COVID-19 samples from acute and convalescent phases originated in the United States, Italy and Spain. Sources were T cells, B-cell-depleted T cells, or PBMCs; the material itself was cDNA or gDNA.

CDR1 LNHDA and CDR2 SQIVND come from the germline V gene (reference sequence). V lost 3 bases and J lost 8, with 10 bases in between. This CDR3 has 12 residues. In the original workflow: Amplification of reference gene primers was used by the study to estimate nucleated cell counts. Some clones are missing from TCRdb's copy, which holds only in-frame ones; the method was immunoSEQ multiplex PCR. Clone size and V and J calls were adopted from that table, with D and trimming inferred from the DNA. The sample includes about 170,000 clones, around two thirds seen only once; the top ten take under 3.5%. The gene calls are TRBV19 and TRBJ1-1; maybe TRBD1 (6 bases). The material sequenced was peripheral blood. The TCR was taken from a woman of 80 years or more with acute or convalescent COVID-19. The CDR3 DNA sequence: TGTGCCAGTAGTATCGGTAGGGGGGAAGCTTTCTTT. As protein: CASSIGRGEAFF. Together with reference TRBV19 and TRBJ1-1, the CDR3 gives the full variable domain: DGGITQSPKYLFRKEGQNVTLSCEQNLNHDAMYWYRQDPGQGLRLIYYSQIVNDFQKGDIAEGYSVSREKKESFPLTVTSAQKNPTAFYLCASSIGRGEAFFGQGTRLTVV.